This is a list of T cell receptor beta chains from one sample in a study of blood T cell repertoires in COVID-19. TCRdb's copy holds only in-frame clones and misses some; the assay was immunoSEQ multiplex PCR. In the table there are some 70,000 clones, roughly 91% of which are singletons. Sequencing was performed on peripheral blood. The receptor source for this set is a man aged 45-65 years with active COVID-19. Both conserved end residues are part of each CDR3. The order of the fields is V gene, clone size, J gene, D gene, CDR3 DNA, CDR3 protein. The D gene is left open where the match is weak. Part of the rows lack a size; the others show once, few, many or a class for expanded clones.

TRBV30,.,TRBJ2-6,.,TGTGCCTGGAGTGTATTGCGCTCTGGGGCCAACGTCCTGACTTTC,CAWSVLRSGANVLTF
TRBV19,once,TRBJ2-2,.,TGTGCCAGTAGAACATCATCGGGTATAACCGGGGAGCTGTTTTTT,CASRTSSGITGELFF
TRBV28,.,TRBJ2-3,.,TGTGCCAGCAGTGTTCCGGGAGCCCCTAGCACAGATACGCAGTATTTT,CASSVPGAPSTDTQYF
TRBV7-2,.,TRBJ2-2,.,TGTGCCAGCAGCTTAGGTCTAGCGAACACCGGGGAGCTGTTTTTT,CASSLGLANTGELFF
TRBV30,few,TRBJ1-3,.,TGTGCCTGGAGTTCCCGGGAGGGACGGCGAAACACCATATATTTT,CAWSSREGRRNTIYF
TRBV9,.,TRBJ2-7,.,TGTGCCAGCAGCTATGAGGTGGACTCCTACGAGCAGTACTTC,CASSYEVDSYEQYF
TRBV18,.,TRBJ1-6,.,TGTGCCAGCTCACCCATACAAAATCGGGTGGCACCGGTCTTT,CASSPIQNRVAPVF
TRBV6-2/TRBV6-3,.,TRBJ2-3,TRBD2,TGTGCCAGCAGCATCTTAGCGGGAACCACAGATACGCAGTATTTT,CASSILAGTTDTQYF
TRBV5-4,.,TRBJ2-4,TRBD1,TGTGCCAGCGGACCGGGACAGAGTCCTACCCTTCAGTACTTC,CASGPGQSPTLQYF
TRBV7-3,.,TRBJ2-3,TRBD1,TGTGCCAGCAGCTTATCAGCAGGGGGCGATACGCAGTATTTT,CASSLSAGGDTQYF
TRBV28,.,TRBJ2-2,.,TGTGCCAGCAGTCTTCAGACAGGCCCGAACACCGGGGAGCTGTTTTTT,CASSLQTGPNTGELFF
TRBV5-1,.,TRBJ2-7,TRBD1,TGCGCCAGCAGCTTGGCGCGGCCCGGGACAGTGGACACCTACGAGCAGTACTTC,CASSLARPGTVDTYEQYF
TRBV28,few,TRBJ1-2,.,TGTGCCAGCCCTCCCCGGGAGCATACCTTC,CASPPREHTF
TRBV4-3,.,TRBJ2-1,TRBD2,TGCGCCAGCAGCCAAGGGGCGGGAGGGAATGAGCAGTTCTTC,CASSQGAGGNEQFF
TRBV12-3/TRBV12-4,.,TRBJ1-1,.,TGTGCCAGCAGTTTGGGGGGGGTCACTGAAGCTTTCTTT,CASSLGGVTEAFF
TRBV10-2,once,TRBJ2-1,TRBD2,TGCGCCAGCAGTGACCCGGGACTAGCCCACAATGAGCAGTTCTTC,CASSDPGLAHNEQFF
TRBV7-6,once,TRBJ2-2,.,TGTGCCAGCAGCCCTAGTGCGAACACCGGGGAGCTGTTTTTT,CASSPSANTGELFF
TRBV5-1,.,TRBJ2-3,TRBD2,TGCGCCAGCAGCTATCCTAGCGGGGGGGCGTCGGATACGCAGTATTTT,CASSYPSGGASDTQYF
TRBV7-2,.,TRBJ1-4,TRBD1,TGTGCCAGCAGCCAGGGGGTTAATGAAAAACTGTTTTTT,CASSQGVNEKLFF
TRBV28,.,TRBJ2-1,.,TGTGCCAGCAGTTCACCCCCCGGGAGTAGCTCCTACAATGAGCAGTTCTTC,CASSSPPGSSSYNEQFF
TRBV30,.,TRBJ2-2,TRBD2,TGTGCCTGGAGAGCGTGGACTAGCTACACCGGGGAGCTGTTTTTT,CAWRAWTSYTGELFF
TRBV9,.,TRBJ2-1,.,TGTGCCAGCGGAAGAGACACCTCCTACAATGAGCAGTTCTTC,CASGRDTSYNEQFF
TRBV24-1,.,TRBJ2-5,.,TGTGCCACCAGTGACCGTCTTGGAGGGCAAGAGACCCAGTACTTC,CATSDRLGGQETQYF
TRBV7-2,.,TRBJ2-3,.,TGTGCCAGCAGCCACGGTCTTACCACAGATACGCAGTATTTT,CASSHGLTTDTQYF
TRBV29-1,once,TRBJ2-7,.,TGCAGCGTTGAAAAACAGGGTGGGTACGAGCAGTACTTC,CSVEKQGGYEQYF
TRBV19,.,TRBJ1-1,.,TGTGCCAGTAGTATAACGGGGAACACTGAAGCTTTCTTT,CASSITGNTEAFF
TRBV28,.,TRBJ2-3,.,TGTGCCAGCAGTTTGGGAGTACCCACAGATACGCAGTATTTT,CASSLGVPTDTQYF
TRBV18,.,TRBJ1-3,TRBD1,TGTGCCAGCTCACTACAGGGGGCCAATGGAAACACCATATATTTT,CASSLQGANGNTIYF
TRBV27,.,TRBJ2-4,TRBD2,TGTGCCACCGCCACACTAGCGGAGCCCACCAAAAACATTCAGTACTTC,CATATLAEPTKNIQYF
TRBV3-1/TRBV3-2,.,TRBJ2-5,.,TGTGCCAGCAGCGCCTATGAGGAAGAAGAGACCCAGTACTTC,CASSAYEEEETQYF
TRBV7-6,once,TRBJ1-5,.,TGTGCCAGCAGCTCCCAACAGGGTAACAATCAGCCCCAGCATTTT,CASSSQQGNNQPQHF
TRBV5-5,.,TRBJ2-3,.,TGTGCCAGCAGCTTACTCCGATCCACAGATACGCAGTATTTT,CASSLLRSTDTQYF
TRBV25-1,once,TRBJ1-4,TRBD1,TGTGCCAGCAGTCCAACTCTGGGACAGGGAGAGGGCGGGGAAAAACTGTTTTTT,CASSPTLGQGEGGEKLFF
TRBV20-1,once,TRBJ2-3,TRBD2,TGCAGTGCTAGTGGGTATGCGGGAGGGCCGACAGATACGCAGTATTTT,CSASGYAGGPTDTQYF
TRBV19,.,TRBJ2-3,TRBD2,TGTGCCAGCCAAACGGGGGGGAGCACAGATACGCAGTATTTT,CASQTGGSTDTQYF
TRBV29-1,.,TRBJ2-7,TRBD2,TGCAGCGTTGCCAGGGAGGGAGGCGGGTACGAGCAGTACTTC,CSVAREGGGYEQYF
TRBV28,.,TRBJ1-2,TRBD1,TGTGCCAGCAGTTTATGGCAGGGGGAGGGCTACACCTTC,CASSLWQGEGYTF
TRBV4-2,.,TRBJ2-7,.,TGTGCCAGCAGCCAAGCCGGTGAGCAGTACTTC,CASSQAGEQYF
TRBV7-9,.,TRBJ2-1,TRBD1,TGTGCCAGCAGCCCCGAAGGGGGACAGGGGTTCAATGAGCAGTTCTTC,CASSPEGGQGFNEQFF
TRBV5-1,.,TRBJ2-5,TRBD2,TGCGCCAGCAGCTTGGTCCCTAGCGGGGGAAAGACCCAGTACTTC,CASSLVPSGGKTQYF
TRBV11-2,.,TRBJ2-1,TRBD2,TGTGCCAGCAGCTTAAGGTTCGCTGCGGGGACTAGGAAGGCCAATGAGCAGTTCTTC,CASSLRFAAGTRKANEQFF
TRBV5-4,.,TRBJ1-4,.,TGTGCCAGCAGCGATGGGGGCGGAAACAGGCGAGGTGAAAAACTGTTTTTT,CASSDGGGNRRGEKLFF
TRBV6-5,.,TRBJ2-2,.,TGTGCCAGCCCCGGGACTTACACCGGGGAGCTGTTTTTT,CASPGTYTGELFF
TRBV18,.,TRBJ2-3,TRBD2,TGTGCCAGCTCACCAGGAGCTAGCGGTAGCACAGATACGCAGTATTTT,CASSPGASGSTDTQYF
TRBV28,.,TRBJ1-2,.,TGTGCCAGCAGTGGGACGGGGTCAGGGGTAGGCTATGGCTACACCTTC,CASSGTGSGVGYGYTF
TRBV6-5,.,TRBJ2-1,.,TGTGCCAGCAGGGCGACTAGGAGCTCCTACAATGAGCAGTTCTTC,CASRATRSSYNEQFF
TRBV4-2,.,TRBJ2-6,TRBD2,TGTGCCAGCAGCTACGGACTAGCGGGGGGTGGGGCCAACGTCCTGACTTTC,CASSYGLAGGGANVLTF
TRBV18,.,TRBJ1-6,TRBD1,TGTGCCAGCTCACCAGTCGGGACAGAGAATTCACCCCTCCACTTT,CASSPVGTENSPLHF
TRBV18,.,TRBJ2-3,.,TGTGCCAGCTCACCGATGAGTGGAGATACGCAGTATTTT,CASSPMSGDTQYF
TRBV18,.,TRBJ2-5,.,TGTGCCAGCTCAACGCTCAGGGGTGGTGAGACCCAGTACTTC,CASSTLRGGETQYF
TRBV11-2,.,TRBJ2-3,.,TGTGCCAGCAGGTCGGTAAGTCTGAGCACAGATACGCAGTATTTT,CASRSVSLSTDTQYF
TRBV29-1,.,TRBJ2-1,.,TGCAGCGCCTTAACGGACGGGAACTCGCATGAGCAGTTCTTC,CSALTDGNSHEQFF
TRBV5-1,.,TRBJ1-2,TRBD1,TGCGCCAGCAGCCCACCCGGGACAGGGGACGGCTACACCTTC,CASSPPGTGDGYTF
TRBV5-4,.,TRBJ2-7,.,TGTGCCAGCAGCTTGGATCACTCCTCCTACGAGCAGTACTTC,CASSLDHSSYEQYF
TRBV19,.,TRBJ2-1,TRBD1,TGTGCCAGTAGTGCTGCGCAGGGGGTCCCTCAGTTCTTC,CASSAAQGVPQFF
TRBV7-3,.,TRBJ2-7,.,TGTGCCAGCAGCTTAGGTAGCGGAAGGACCTACGAGCAGTACTTC,CASSLGSGRTYEQYF
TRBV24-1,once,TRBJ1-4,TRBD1,TGTGCCACCAGTGACTCGACAGGGGTCAATGAAAAACTGTTTTTT,CATSDSTGVNEKLFF
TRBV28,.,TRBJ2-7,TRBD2,TGTGCCATCATGAGCGGGGTCTCCTACGAGCAGTACTTC,CAIMSGVSYEQYF
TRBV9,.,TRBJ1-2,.,TGTGCCAGCAGCCCCTACTCCAGACAGGCTAACTATGGCTACACCTTC,CASSPYSRQANYGYTF
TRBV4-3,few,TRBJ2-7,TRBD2,TGCGCCAGCAGCCAAGATCGAGCTAGCGGGAGCTCCTACGAGCAGTACTTC,CASSQDRASGSSYEQYF